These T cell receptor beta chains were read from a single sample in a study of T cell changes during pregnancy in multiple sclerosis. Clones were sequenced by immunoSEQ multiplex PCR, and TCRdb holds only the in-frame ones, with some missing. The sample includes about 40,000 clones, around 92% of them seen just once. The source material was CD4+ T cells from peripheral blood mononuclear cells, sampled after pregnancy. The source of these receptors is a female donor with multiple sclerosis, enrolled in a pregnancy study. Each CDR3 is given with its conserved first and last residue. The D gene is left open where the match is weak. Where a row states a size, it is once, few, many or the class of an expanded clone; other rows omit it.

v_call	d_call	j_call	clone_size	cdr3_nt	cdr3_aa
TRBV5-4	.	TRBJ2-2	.	TGTGCCAGCAGCCCCAAGAACACCGGGGAGCTGTTTTTT	CASSPKNTGELFF
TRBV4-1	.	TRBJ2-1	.	TGCGCCAGCAGCCAAGTGGGGCGGCGGCCCTACAATGAGCAGTTCTTC	CASSQVGRRPYNEQFF
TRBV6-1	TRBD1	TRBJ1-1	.	TGTGCCAGCAGTGACGGCAGGGGGGACACTGAAGCTTTCTTT	CASSDGRGDTEAFF
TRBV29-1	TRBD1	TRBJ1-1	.	TGCAGCGTCGCCGACAGGGGGCGGGACACTGAAGCTTTCTTT	CSVADRGRDTEAFF
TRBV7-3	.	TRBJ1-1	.	TGTGCCAGCAGCTTAAAGAGTGGAGGCTTTGAAGCTTTCTTT	CASSLKSGGFEAFF
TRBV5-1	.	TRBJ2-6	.	TGCGCCAGCAGCTTTAACACACAATCCTCTGGGGCCAACGTCCTGACTTTC	CASSFNTQSSGANVLTF
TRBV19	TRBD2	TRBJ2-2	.	TGTGCCAGTAGTATAAGATCGGCGGGGGGGGGCACCGGGGAGCTGTTTTTT	CASSIRSAGGGTGELFF
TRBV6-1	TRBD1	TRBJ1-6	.	TGTGCCAGCGGGGCCTACAGGGGGGATTCACCCCTCCACTTT	CASGAYRGDSPLHF
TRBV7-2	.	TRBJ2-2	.	TGTGCCAGCAGCTTAAGCCGGGCCGGGGAGCTGTTTTTT	CASSLSRAGELFF
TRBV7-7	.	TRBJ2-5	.	TGTGCTAGCAGCAGAGGACAGTACCAAGAGACCCAGTACTTC	CASSRGQYQETQYF
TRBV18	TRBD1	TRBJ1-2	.	TGTGCCAGCTCAGGGGGACAGGACTATGGCTACACCTTC	CASSGGQDYGYTF
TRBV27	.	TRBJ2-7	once	TGTGCCAGCAGTAAGGGACAGCGGGGGTCCTACGAGCAGTACTTC	CASSKGQRGSYEQYF
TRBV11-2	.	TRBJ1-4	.	TGTGCCAGCAGCTTCCCAGGGCTTAATGAAAAACTGTTTTTT	CASSFPGLNEKLFF
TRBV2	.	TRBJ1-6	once	TGTGCCAGCGGGGACGGGGGGTACGGTTCACCCCTCCACTTT	CASGDGGYGSPLHF
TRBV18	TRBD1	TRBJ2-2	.	TGTGCCAGCTCACCAGGACAGGGCAGGGAGCTGTTTTTT	CASSPGQGRELFF
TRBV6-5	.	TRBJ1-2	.	TGTGCCAGCAGTTACCCAGGGGATGATGGCTACACCTTC	CASSYPGDDGYTF
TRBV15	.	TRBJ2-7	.	TGTGCCACCAGCAGAGACAGGGGCTCCACCTACGAGCAGTACTTC	CATSRDRGSTYEQYF
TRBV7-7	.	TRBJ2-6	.	TGTGCTAGCAGCTCATTTCGGGATAGCGGACCCTCTGGGGCCAACGTCCTGACTTTC	CASSSFRDSGPSGANVLTF
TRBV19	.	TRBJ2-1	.	TGTGCCAGTAGTATCCCCGGCGGGGAATCCTACAATGAGCAGTTCTTC	CASSIPGGESYNEQFF
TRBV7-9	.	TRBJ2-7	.	TGTGCCAGCAGCTTCCCCCTAGGCGGGCCTACCGCCCCCTACGAGCAGTACTTC	CASSFPLGGPTAPYEQYF
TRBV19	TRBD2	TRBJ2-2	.	TGTGCCAGTAGTATTTCCGGGGGGGCCGGGGAGCTGTTTTTT	CASSISGGAGELFF
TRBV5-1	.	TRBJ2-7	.	TGCGCCAGCAGCTTGGCCGGGGCGGGGCTTTCCTACGAGCAGTACTTC	CASSLAGAGLSYEQYF
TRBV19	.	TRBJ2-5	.	TGTGCCAGTAGTAGCGGGACGGGGCAGGAGACCCAGTACTTC	CASSSGTGQETQYF